This T cell receptor beta chain was sequenced in a study of beta chain features in type 1 diabetes. General observations from the study: The VDJ junctions of type 1 diabetes patients carried fewer insertions and more deletions. All four CD4+ subsets from Type 1 diabetes patients carried moderately but significantly shorter TCRB CDR3s.

The investigators reverse transcribed all of the isolated RNA, so they sequenced expressed TCRB transcripts. Clones were read by immunoSEQ multiplex PCR, and TCRdb kept only the in-frame ones, dropping some. The data show more than 250,000 clones, around 20% seen once. There are a few counts of this clone. No antigen is known for it. Germline V gives CDR1 LGHNA, CDR2 YNFKEQ. The CDR3 covers 16 residues. V trimming: 4 bases; J trimming: 6 bases; junction bases outside the gene matches: 9. V is TRBV4-2 and J is TRBJ2-1; TRBD2 agrees at 10 bases. The source material was naive CD4+ T cells from blood. This clonotype was obtained from a woman between 35 and 50 years old with type 1 diabetes. CDR3 sequence (DNA): TGTGCCAGCAGCCTCCCTAGCGGGGGAGTGGCCAATGAGCAGTTCTTC. Its translation: CASSLPSGGVANEQFF.